This TCR beta chain was observed in a study of STAT5B mutations in CD4+ large granular lymphocyte leukemia. The germline V and J ends were trimmed by 7 bases and 4 bases, with 17 bases remaining between them. The germline V gene has CDR1 MNHNS and CDR2 SASEGT. CDR3 size: 15 residues. Assay: immunoSEQ multiplex PCR; the TCRdb copy retains only in-frame clones and omits some. Among fewer than 45,000 clones listed, under 85% were seen once. With regard to this clone: Its antigen remains unknown.

Notes on the study in general: Patient CD4-sorted repertoires stayed more clonal than healthy ones after leukemic-clone removal. TRBV06-family usage was enriched in top patient clones (8/27) versus controls (2/35).

The sample taken for sequencing was CD4+ T cells from blood buffy coats. The chain recombines TRBV6-1 with TRBJ1-3, with D perhaps matching TRBD1 (6 bases). This clonotype was obtained from a human donor in good health. The CDR3 loop reads CASKEGGGSGNTIYF. The CDR3 region has the DNA TGTGCCAGCAAAGAAGGGGGGGGCTCGGGAAACACCATATATTTT.